This T cell receptor (beta chain) was recorded in a study of blood T cell repertoires in COVID-19. Study as a whole: Whether acute or convalescent, the COVID-19 samples came from the United States, Italy and Spain. Sources were T cells, B-cell-depleted T cells, or PBMCs; the material itself was cDNA or gDNA.

CDR1 MNHEY and CDR2 SMNVEV come from the germline V gene (reference sequence). Trimming removed 6 bases from V and 6 bases from J, with 20 bases in between. This CDR3 is 16 amino acids long. In the original analysis: Amplification of reference gene primers was used by the study to estimate nucleated cell counts. The table came from immunoSEQ multiplex PCR; TCRdb's copy has only in-frame clones and leaves some out. V and J calls and clone size come straight from that table; D and trimming were deduced from the DNA. The sample contains a few hundred thousand clones, about 87% of which appear only once. Seattle's enrolled individuals joined amid active infection and were then monitored longitudinally.

This TCR was recovered from a man younger than 30 with COVID-19, enrolled during active disease. Material for sequencing was peripheral blood. V gene TRBV27 combines with J gene TRBJ1-4; the D gene is possibly TRBD1 (5 bases). CDR3 protein: CASSRTGGMGDEKLFF. The DNA for the CDR3 is TGTGCCAGCAGCCGAACCGGGGGAATGGGTGATGAAAAACTGTTTTTT.